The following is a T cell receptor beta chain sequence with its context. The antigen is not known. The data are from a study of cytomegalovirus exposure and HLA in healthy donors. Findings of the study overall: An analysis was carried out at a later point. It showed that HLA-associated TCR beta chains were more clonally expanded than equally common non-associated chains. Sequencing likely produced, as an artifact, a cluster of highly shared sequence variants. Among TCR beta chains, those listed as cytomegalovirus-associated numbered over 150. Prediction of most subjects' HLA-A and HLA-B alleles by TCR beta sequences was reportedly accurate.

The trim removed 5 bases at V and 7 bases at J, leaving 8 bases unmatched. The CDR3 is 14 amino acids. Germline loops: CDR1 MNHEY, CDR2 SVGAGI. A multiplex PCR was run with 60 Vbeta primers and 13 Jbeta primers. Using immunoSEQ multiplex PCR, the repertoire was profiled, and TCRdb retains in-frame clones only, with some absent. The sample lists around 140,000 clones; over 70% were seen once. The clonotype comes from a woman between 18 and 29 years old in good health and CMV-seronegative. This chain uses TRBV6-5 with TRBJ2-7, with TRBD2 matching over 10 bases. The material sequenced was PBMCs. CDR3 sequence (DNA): TGTGCCAGCAGTCCGGGACTAGCGAACCCTGAGCAGTACTTC. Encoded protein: CASSPGLANPEQYF.